Below, one T cell receptor beta chain is given with its context. The data are from a study of vaccination and CD4 T cells after COVID-19. TCRdb called the PCR reads again in MiXCR, with one record for every CDR3 protein. In the table there are 15,000 to 16,000 distinct CDR3 sequences, approximately 72% of which are singletons. The CDR3 totals 15 residues. V trimming: 6 bases; J trimming: 3 bases; junction bases outside the gene matches: 8. Germline lookup yields CDR1 LNHDA and CDR2 SQIVND (reference sequence). Here the sequenced sample was CD4+ T cells from blood, taken after SARS-CoV-2 vaccination. This sequence joins TRBV19 and TRBJ1-5; 7 bases align to TRBD1. This TCR derives from a human donor who had recovered from COVID-19. In nucleotides, the CDR3 is TGTGCCAGTAGGACGACGGGACAGATCAATCAGCCCCAGCATTTT. Translation gives CASRTTGQINQPQHF. The variable domain in full, completed from reference TRBV19 and TRBJ1-5, reads DGGITQSPKYLFRKEGQNVTLSCEQNLNHDAMYWYRQDPGQGLRLIYYSQIVNDFQKGDIAEGYSVSREKKESFPLTVTSAQKNPTAFYLCASRTTGQINQPQHFGDGTRLSIL.